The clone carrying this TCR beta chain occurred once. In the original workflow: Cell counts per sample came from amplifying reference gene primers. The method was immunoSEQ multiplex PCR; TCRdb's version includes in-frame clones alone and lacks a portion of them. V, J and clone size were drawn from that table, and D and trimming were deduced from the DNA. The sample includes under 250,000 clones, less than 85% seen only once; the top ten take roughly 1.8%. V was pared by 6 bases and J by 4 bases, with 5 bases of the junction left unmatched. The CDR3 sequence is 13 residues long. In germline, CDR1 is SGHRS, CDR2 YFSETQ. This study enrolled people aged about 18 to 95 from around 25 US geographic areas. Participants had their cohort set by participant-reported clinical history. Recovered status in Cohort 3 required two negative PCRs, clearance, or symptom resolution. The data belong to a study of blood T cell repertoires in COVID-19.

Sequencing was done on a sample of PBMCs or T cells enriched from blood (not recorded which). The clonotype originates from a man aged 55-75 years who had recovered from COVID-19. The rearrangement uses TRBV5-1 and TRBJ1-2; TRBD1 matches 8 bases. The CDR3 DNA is TGCGCCAGCAACAGGGGGGAGGGCTATGGCTACACCTTC. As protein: CASNRGEGYGYTF.